This TCR beta chain was recorded in a study of T cell responses to AZD1222 COVID-19 vaccine. V lost 1 base and J lost 3; bases outside the gene matches: 9. The germline gives CDR1 SGHDN, CDR2 FVKESK. The CDR3 spans 17 residues. TCRdb keeps only in-frame clones here, not all; method: immunoSEQ multiplex PCR. The profile shows about 130,000 clones, 90% to 95% of them singletons. Findings of the study overall: Two AZD1222 doses significantly raised spike-specific TCR breadth and depth over controls. Nearly half of unique spike-specific TCRs reportedly avoided B.1.351 and B.1.1.7 mutated regions. Donors were mostly white British, more females; clonal diversity possibly underestimated.

Of note for this clone: Its antigen is still unknown.

This sample comprised peripheral blood, obtained on day 0 of AZD1222 vaccination. The sequence was obtained from an adult in good health. This chain uses TRBV14 with TRBJ2-1, with TRBD2 matching 7 bases. The CDR3 DNA reads TGTGCCAGCAGCCAAGGGTCTGCGGGAGCCTTCTACAATGAGCAGTTCTTC. Residues: CASSQGSAGAFYNEQFF.